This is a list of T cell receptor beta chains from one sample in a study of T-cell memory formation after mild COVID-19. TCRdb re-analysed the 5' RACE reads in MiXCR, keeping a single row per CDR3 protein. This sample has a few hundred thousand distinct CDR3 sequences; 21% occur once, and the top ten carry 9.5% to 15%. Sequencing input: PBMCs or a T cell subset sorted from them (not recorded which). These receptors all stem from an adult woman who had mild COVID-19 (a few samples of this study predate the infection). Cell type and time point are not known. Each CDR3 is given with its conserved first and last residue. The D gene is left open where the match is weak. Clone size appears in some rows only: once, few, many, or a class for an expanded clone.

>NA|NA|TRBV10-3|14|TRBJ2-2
TGTGCCATCAGCTCTATGGTGCGGGCCGGGGAGCTGTTTTTT
CAISSMVRAGELFF
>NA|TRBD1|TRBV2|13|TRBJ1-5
TGTGCCAGCAGTGGACAGGGAACTCAGCCCCAGCATTTT
CASSGQGTQPQHF
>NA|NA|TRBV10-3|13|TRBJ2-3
TGTGCCATCAGTGAGTTCAAGTCAGATACGCAGTATTTT
CAISEFKSDTQYF
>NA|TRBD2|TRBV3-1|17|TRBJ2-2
TGTGCCAGCAGCCAACTAGCGGGAGGTCCGGGCACCGGGGAGCTGTTTTTT
CASSQLAGGPGTGELFF
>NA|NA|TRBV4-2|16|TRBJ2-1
TGTGCCAGCAGCCAGAAGCCCGACATCTCCTACAATGAGCAGTTCTTC
CASSQKPDISYNEQFF
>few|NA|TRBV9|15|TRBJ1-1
TGTGCCAGCAGCGTAGTTGGGGGCTCGAACACTGAAGCTTTCTTT
CASSVVGGSNTEAFF
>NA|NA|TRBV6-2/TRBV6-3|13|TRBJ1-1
TGTGCCAGCAAGACTAGACTCTTCGCTGAAGCTTTCTTT
CASKTRLFAEAFF
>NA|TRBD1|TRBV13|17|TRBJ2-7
TGTGCCAGCAGTCGGACAGGGGACTGGTCCCACTCCTACGAGCAGTACTTC
CASSRTGDWSHSYEQYF
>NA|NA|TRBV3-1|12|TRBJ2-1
TGTGCCAGCAGCCCCAGGGTAAGTGAGCAGTTCTTC
CASSPRVSEQFF
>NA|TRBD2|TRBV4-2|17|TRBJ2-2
TGTGCCAGCAGCTCGACTAGCGGGAGGGTAGGCACCGGGGAGCTGTTTTTT
CASSSTSGRVGTGELFF
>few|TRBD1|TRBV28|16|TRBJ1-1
TGTGCCAGCAGTTCCCCGACAGGGGAGCGGATCACTGAAGCTTTCTTT
CASSSPTGERITEAFF
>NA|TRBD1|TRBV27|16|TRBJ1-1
TGTGCCAGCAGTCCACTCTCCGGACAGGGCGGTACTGAAGCTTTCTTT
CASSPLSGQGGTEAFF
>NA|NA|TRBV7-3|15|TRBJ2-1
TGTGCCAGCAGCCGGACACGAAGCTCCTACAATGAGCAGTTCTTC
CASSRTRSSYNEQFF
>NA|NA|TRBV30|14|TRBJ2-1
TGTGCCTGGACGGCGGGGGCAACATACAATGAGCAGTTCTTC
CAWTAGATYNEQFF